The table lists the clone carrying this T cell receptor beta chain with many counts. CDR3 length: 14 amino acids. Germline CDR1 and CDR2: SEHNR and FQNEAQ (reference sequence). V trimming: 2 bases; J trimming: 6 bases; junction bases outside the gene matches: 7. A J-beta primer mix and a sample-barcoded 5' primer were used in a second PCR of roughly 6 to 11 cycles. TCRdb independently ran MiXCR on the 5' RACE reads; one entry per CDR3 protein. Of some 790,000 distinct CDR3 sequences in the sample, around 26% are singletons; the top ten hold 15% to 20%. This entry comes from a study of blood T cells in healthy people across ages.

Source material: blood. The gene calls are TRBV7-9 and TRBJ2-7; TRBD1 agrees at 7 bases. The receptor comes from an elderly woman in good health. The CDR3 nucleotides read TGTGCCAGCAGCTTATTCGGGACAGTGTTCGAGCAGTACTTC. It specifies CASSLFGTVFEQYF.